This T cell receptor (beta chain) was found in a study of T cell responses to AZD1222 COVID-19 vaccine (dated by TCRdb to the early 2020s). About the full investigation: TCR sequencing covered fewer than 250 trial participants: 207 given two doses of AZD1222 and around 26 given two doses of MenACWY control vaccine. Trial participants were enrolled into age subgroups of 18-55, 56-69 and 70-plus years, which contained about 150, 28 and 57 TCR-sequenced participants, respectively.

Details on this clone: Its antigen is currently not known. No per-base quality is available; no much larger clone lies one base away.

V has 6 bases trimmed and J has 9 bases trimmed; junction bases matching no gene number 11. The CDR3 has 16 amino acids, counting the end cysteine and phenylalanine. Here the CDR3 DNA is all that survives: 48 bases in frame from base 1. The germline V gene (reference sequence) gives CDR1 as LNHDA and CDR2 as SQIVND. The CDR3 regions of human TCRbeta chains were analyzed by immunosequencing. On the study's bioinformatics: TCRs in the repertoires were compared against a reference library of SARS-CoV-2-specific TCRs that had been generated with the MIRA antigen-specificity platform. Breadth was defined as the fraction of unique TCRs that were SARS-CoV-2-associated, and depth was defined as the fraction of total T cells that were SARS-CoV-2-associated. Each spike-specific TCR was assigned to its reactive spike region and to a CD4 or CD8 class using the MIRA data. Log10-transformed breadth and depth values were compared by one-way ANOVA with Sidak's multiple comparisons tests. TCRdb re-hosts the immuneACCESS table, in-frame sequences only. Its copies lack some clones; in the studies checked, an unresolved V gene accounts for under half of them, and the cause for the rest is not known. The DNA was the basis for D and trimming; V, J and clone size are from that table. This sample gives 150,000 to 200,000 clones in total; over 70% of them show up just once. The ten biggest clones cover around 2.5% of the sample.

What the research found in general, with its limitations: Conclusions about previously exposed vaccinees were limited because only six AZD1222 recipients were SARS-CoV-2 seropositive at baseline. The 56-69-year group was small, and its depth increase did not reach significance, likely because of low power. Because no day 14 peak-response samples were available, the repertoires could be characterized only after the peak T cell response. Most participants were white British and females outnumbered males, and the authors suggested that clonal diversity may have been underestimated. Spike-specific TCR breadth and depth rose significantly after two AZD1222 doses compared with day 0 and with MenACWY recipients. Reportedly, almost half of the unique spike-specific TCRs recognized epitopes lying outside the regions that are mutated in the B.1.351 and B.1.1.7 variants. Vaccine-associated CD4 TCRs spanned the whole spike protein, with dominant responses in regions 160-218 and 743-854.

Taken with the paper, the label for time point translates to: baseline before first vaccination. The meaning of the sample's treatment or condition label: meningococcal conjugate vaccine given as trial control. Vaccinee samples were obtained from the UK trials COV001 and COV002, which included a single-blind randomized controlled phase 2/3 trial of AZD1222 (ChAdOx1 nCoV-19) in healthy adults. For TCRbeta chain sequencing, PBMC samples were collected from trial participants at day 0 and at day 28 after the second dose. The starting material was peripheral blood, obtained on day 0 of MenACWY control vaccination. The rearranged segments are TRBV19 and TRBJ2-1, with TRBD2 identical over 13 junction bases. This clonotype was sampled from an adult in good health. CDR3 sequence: CASSTNRLAGGLEQFF. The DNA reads TGTGCCAGTAGCACGAACCGACTAGCGGGAGGACTTGAGCAGTTCTTC.